This T cell receptor beta chain was sequenced in a study of blood T cell repertoires in COVID-19 (dated by TCRdb to between 2020 and 2021). Broadly, across the study: Samples covering the acute and convalescent phases of COVID-19 were provided by collaborators in the United States, Italy and Spain. The prospective study material was composed of cDNA or gDNA derived from T cells, B-cell-depleted T cells, or PBMCs. Subjects who had been exposed to COVID-19, were actively infected with it, or had recovered from it provided the deeply sampled blood TCRbeta repertoires that made up the dataset. The repertoires were made available in a free public database intended to serve as a resource for research on the immune response to SARS-CoV-2. The samples were drawn from two sources: the first 160 participants of the ongoing ImmuneRACE study, and fewer than 1,500 subjects contributed by 6 global collaborators. The sample metadata nearly always contained a de-identified subject ID, COVID-19 status, age in years and sex. HLA class I and class II types, where available, came from metadata supplied by the sample provider rather than from assay-based typing. Findings and caveats that apply to the study as a whole: The amount of clinical and demographic metadata varied by source and participant and was provided uncurated.

Whole blood was collected in K2EDTA tubes by collaborating institutions according to the institutions' own protocols. Collaborator samples were shipped for TCRbeta analysis as frozen whole blood, isolated PBMCs, or DNA extracted from either sample type. TCRbeta CDR3 regions were amplified from genomic DNA using the immunoSEQ Assay, a bias-controlled multiplex PCR. On the study's bioinformatics: Nucleated cell counts per sample were estimated from amplification of reference gene primers within the assay. To quantify the absolute abundance of each unique TCRbeta CDR3 rearrangement, sequence reads were collapsed and filtered. For each sample, productive Simpson clonality was calculated as the square root of Simpson's diversity index over productive rearrangements. The table was pulled from immuneACCESS by TCRdb, which kept in-frame rearrangements only. Such tables lose some clones; where checked, under half of the loss comes from unresolved V genes, and the rest has no known cause. V, J and clone size are those of that table, while D and trimming were read from the DNA. The sample records approximately 41,000 clones, approximately 89% of which are singletons. The ten largest clones represent about 1.2% of the sample.

CDR1 MDHEN and CDR2 SYDVKM were looked up in the germline V gene. The CDR3 runs 16 amino acids, cysteine and phenylalanine included. Solely the CDR3 DNA is kept, with 48 bases framed from the first base. Between the V and J ends, shortened by 3 bases and 0 bases respectively, the junction contains 12 bases. About this clone itself: Its antigen is currently not known. Qualities for individual bases were not recorded, and no much larger clone is one base off.

The origin of this receptor is a woman between 40 and 50 years old with acute or convalescent COVID-19. The sample comprised peripheral blood. The V and J genes are TRBV28 and TRBJ1-3; a weak D assignment points to TRBD1 (5 bases agree). The DNA sequence is given as TGTGCCAGCAGTTTCCCAGGGATCTCCTCTGGAAACACCATATATTTT. Its protein reads: CASSFPGISSGNTIYF.